The T cell receptor (beta chain) under discussion was sequenced for a study of CD4+ T cells in melanoma (dated by TCRdb to 2021 to 2024). Regarding the complete study: Neoantigen-specific CD4+ T cells in human melanoma were what the study investigated.

The library was generated by the immunoSEQ multiplex PCR assay. TCRdb mirrors the immuneACCESS table, restricted to in-frame sequences. Some clones are absent from its copies; in checked studies, under half trace to an unresolved V gene, and the reason for the others is unknown. The sample table shows about 3,800 clones, and roughly 65% are seen once. The ten most abundant clones make up less than 25% of the sample. The donors were melanoma patients. V and J lose 8 bases and 4 bases, and a span of 20 bases separates them. The germline V gene (reference sequence) yields MNHEY for CDR1 and SMNVEV for CDR2. The CDR3 has 16 amino acids, counting the end cysteine and phenylalanine. Only the CDR3 portion is preserved as DNA: 48 bases, with reading frame beginning at the first base. This clone was found a few times. Its antigen has not been determined. No clone much larger than this one lies a single base away; base qualities are absent.

The research as a whole found: Diverse differentiation states were reported to be shown by neoantigen-specific CD4+ T cells in melanoma. Neoantigen-specific CD4+ T cells were reported to be correlated with the function of CD8+ T cells, macrophages and B cells.

Sequenced sample: cells from a culture (not recorded whether cultured in vitro). This receptor was identified in a human donor with melanoma. The rearranged segments are TRBV27 and TRBJ2-2; the D gene could be TRBD1 or TRBD2, each one agreeing over 6 bases. The nucleotide sequence reads TGTGCCAGCCTTATCCACAGGGAGGTACGCACCGGGGAGCTGTTTTTT. This yields the protein CASLIHREVRTGELFF.